Shown below are 20 T cell receptor beta chains from a single sample sequenced in a study of T cell responses to AZD1222 COVID-19 vaccine. Using immunoSEQ multiplex PCR, the repertoire was profiled, and TCRdb retains in-frame clones only, with some absent. This sample has approximately 120,000 clones, with about 85% found just once. Sequenced material: peripheral blood, taken on day 0 of AZD1222 vaccination. The receptors were sampled from an adult in good health.

The rearrangement uses TRBV10-3 and TRBJ1-3; TRBD1 might be the D (5 bases). The germline V and J ends were trimmed by 4 bases and 5 bases, with 9 bases remaining between them. This CDR3 spans 13 amino acids. The germline V gene encodes CDR1 ENHRY and CDR2 SYGVKD. CDR3: CAISAEGRNTIYF. The CDR3, as DNA: TGTGCCATCAGTGCCGAGGGACGAAACACCATATATTTT.

The genes are TRBV5-1 and TRBJ1-3, with 9 bases lining up with TRBD1. The junction had 18 bases not matched to a gene; V was cut back by 9 bases and J by 5 bases. Germline assignment: CDR1 SGHRS and CDR2 YFSETQ. This CDR3 contains 17 residues. CDR3 sequence reads: CAKHPGTGKDRRNTIYF. The CDR3 DNA is TGCGCCAAACATCCCGGGACAGGGAAAGATCGGAGAAACACCATATATTTT.

The rearrangement joins TRBV18 to TRBJ1-1, with D tentatively TRBD1 (5 bases). Trimming stripped 5 bases from V and 5 bases from J, with 15 bases between. This CDR3 contains 14 residues. Germline V gene sequence: CDR1 KGHSH, CDR2 LQKENI. The CDR3 is CASSTRWGETEAFF. CDR3 in DNA: TGTGCCAGCTCAACTAGGTGGGGCGAAACTGAAGCTTTCTTT.

This sequence joins TRBV5-1 and TRBJ2-5; D may be TRBD2 (5 bases). The CDR3 loop spans 14 amino acids. The germline V gene has CDR1 SGHRS and CDR2 YFSETQ. V was shortened by 1 base and J by 1 base, with 8 bases between the two germline ends. Written as DNA, the CDR3 is TGCGCCAGCAGCTTGTGGAGGCTCCAAGAGACCCAGTACTTC. It codes for CASSLWRLQETQYF.

The chain carries TRBV3-1 (or the pseudogene TRBV3-2) and TRBJ2-3, with D perhaps matching TRBD2 (7 bases). The CDR3 contains 17 residues. Trimming took off 1 base at V and 6 bases at J, with 20 bases between the two ends. Germline CDR1 reads LGHDT; CDR2 reads YNNKEL (reference sequence). For the CDR3, the DNA is TGTGCCAGCAGCCAAGCGGAATATCGGGGGGCCGGTGATACGCAGTATTTT. It translates to CASSQAEYRGAGDTQYF.

This chain connects TRBV6-5 to TRBJ1-2; the D gene is possibly TRBD1 (5 bases). The V end was cut by 6 bases, the J end by 7 bases, with 12 bases between. Germline CDR1 is MNHEY and CDR2 is SVGAGI. This CDR3 spans 12 amino acids. The CDR3: CASRGVTGGYTF. The CDR3 DNA is TGTGCCAGCAGGGGGGTTACGGGTGGCTACACCTTC.

As for this clone: The same CDR3 is also encoded by other DNA sequences in this sample. V usage is TRBV4-2 and J usage is TRBJ2-5; D is unresolved. Between the trimmed V and J ends, which lost 0 bases and 2 bases, there was a span of 13 bases. The length of the CDR3 is 16 residues. The germline V gene has CDR1 LGHNA and CDR2 YNFKEQ. The CDR3 sequence is CASSQERSGRQETQYF. The CDR3, as DNA: TGTGCCAGCAGCCAAGAACGGTCTGGAAGACAAGAGACCCAGTACTTC.

This clone was observed a single time. V and J are TRBV21-1 and TRBJ1-2. TRBV21-1 is termed a pseudogene. This CDR3 comprises 13 residues. The CDR3 spells CASSKGGGYGYTF. The CDR3, as DNA: TGTGCCAGCAGCAAAGGCGGGGGCTATGGCTACACCTTC.

This clone has only a few counts. CDR3 region: CASSLGDNSYEQYF. DNA for the CDR3: TGTGCCAGCAGTCTGGGGGACAACTCCTACGAGCAGTACTTC. The gene calls are TRBV2 and TRBJ2-7; possible D gene TRBD1, 6 bases. The CDR3 runs to 14 residues. Germline CDR1 SNHLY, CDR2 FYNNEI. Trimming cost V 5 bases and J 0 bases, with 11 bases left between them.

This sequence joins TRBV28 and TRBJ1-4, with 10 bases identical to TRBD1. The CDR3 has 16 residues. Germline V gene lookup returns CDR1 MDHEN and CDR2 SYDVKM. Trimming took 5 bases from V and 8 from J; bases not matched to a gene: 11. This CDR3 reads CASSQPPGQGREKLFF. The CDR3 bases are TGTGCCAGCAGTCAACCTCCGGGACAGGGGAGGGAAAAACTGTTTTTT.

The chain combines TRBV7-8 with TRBJ2-5; TRBD1 aligns across 8 bases. CDR3 size: 16 residues. CDR1 is SGHVS, CDR2 FQNEAQ, per germline. With V trimmed by 5 bases and J by 4 bases, 12 bases remained unmatched. The CDR3 region is CASSMRTGHVLETQYF. The CDR3 bases are TGTGCCAGCAGCATGAGGACAGGGCACGTCTTAGAGACCCAGTACTTC.

The J gene is TRBJ1-2, the V gene TRBV12-3 or TRBV12-4, with D unresolved. The CDR3 loop spans 13 amino acids. V gave up 6 bases and J gave up 5 bases, with 13 bases separating them. CDR3 in amino acids: CASSLRTEYGYTF. CDR3 nucleotide sequence: TGTGCCAGCAGCCTCAGGACGGAGTATGGCTACACCTTC.

The chain uses TRBV4-2 and TRBJ2-1, with TRBD2 identical over 9 bases. Germline V gene sequence: CDR1 LGHNA, CDR2 YNFKEQ. The junction had 11 bases not matched to a gene; V was cut back by 4 bases and J by 7 bases. The CDR3 has 16 amino acids. The CDR3 protein is CASSPRGAGGGNEQFF. The DNA for the CDR3 is TGTGCCAGCAGCCCTAGGGGAGCGGGGGGTGGAAATGAGCAGTTCTTC.

The chain has TRBV2 and TRBJ2-3, with 12 bases lining up with TRBD2. This CDR3 spans 16 amino acids. Per the germline V gene, CDR1 is SNHLY and CDR2 is FYNNEI. The V and J ends lost 6 bases and 2 bases, in that order; junction bases with no gene match: 6. CDR3 region: CASRVGLAGYTDTQYF. DNA of the CDR3: TGTGCCAGCAGAGTCGGACTAGCGGGATACACAGATACGCAGTATTTT.

The J gene is TRBJ2-2, the V gene TRBV2; possible D gene TRBD1, 6 bases. Trimming removed 5 bases from V and 6 bases from J, with 16 bases in between. The CDR3 has 15 residues. Looked up from germline, CDR1 is SNHLY and CDR2 is FYNNEI. CDR3: CASSRDIWAAGELFF. The CDR3, as DNA: TGTGCCAGCAGTCGGGACATCTGGGCTGCCGGGGAGCTGTTTTTT. Based on the CDR3 plus reference TRBV2 and TRBJ2-2, the full variable domain is EPEVTQTPSHQVTQMGQEVILRCVPISNHLYFYWYRQILGQKVEFLVSFYNNEISEKSEIFDDQFSVERPDGSNFTLKIRSTKLEDSAMYFCASSRDIWAAGELFFGEGSRLTVL.

The V call is TRBV7-9, the J call TRBJ1-1, with 10 bases that match TRBD1. The CDR3 has 18 amino acids. Germline loops: CDR1 SEHNR, CDR2 FQNEAQ (reference sequence). Germline trimming cut 5 bases from V and 5 bases from J; bases unmatched to any gene: 17. In DNA form, the CDR3 reads TGTGCCAGCAGCCACCTAGGACAGGGGGGCTCCGGAGGGACTGAAGCTTTCTTT. This codes for CASSHLGQGGSGGTEAFF.

The rearrangement uses TRBV2 and TRBJ1-2, with 9 nucleotides matching TRBD1. This CDR3 is built from 14 residues. The germline V gene has CDR1 SNHLY and CDR2 FYNNEI. After removal of 6 bases from V and 5 bases from J, the junction contained 7 bases not matched to a gene. The chain's CDR3 is CASRGQGGTYGYTF. The CDR3 coding sequence is TGTGCCAGCAGGGGACAGGGAGGAACGTATGGCTACACCTTC.

This chain's CDR3 is CASSLMGGGEETQYF. CDR3 bases: TGTGCCAGCAGCTTAATGGGGGGTGGAGAAGAGACCCAGTACTTC. The chain links TRBV7-2 to TRBJ2-5; TRBD2 is a possible D gene (6 bases). Germline CDR1 reads SGHTA; CDR2 reads FQGNSA. The ends were cut back, 2 bases at V and 3 bases at J, with 13 bases in the middle. This CDR3 has 15 amino acids.

V is TRBV27 and J is TRBJ2-7, with D tentatively TRBD1 (5 bases). Germline V lookup: CDR1 MNHEY, CDR2 SMNVEV (reference sequence). The CDR3 is 13 amino acids. Trimming removed 2 bases at V and 3 bases at J, with 8 bases between. The chain's CDR3 is CASSLRQSYEQYF. In DNA form, the CDR3 reads TGTGCCAGCAGTTTACGACAGAGCTACGAGCAGTACTTC.

The V and J genes are TRBV28 and TRBJ2-5; a possible D gene is TRBD2 (6 bases). This CDR3 is 16 amino acids long. Trimming shortened V by 6 bases and J by 5 bases, and 22 bases separated the two germline ends. CDR1 MDHEN and CDR2 SYDVKM come from the germline V gene. The CDR3 reads CASSPFRAGLIETQYF. The CDR3 nucleotides read TGTGCCAGCAGCCCCTTCCGGGCGGGACTCATTGAGACCCAGTACTTC.